The following is a T cell receptor (beta chain) sequence with its context. Its target is not known. V was clipped by 4 bases and J by 5 bases; unmatched bases: 18. The length of the CDR3 is 18 residues. Germline loops: CDR1 SGHDN, CDR2 FVKESK. The record originates from a study of blood T cells in healthy people across ages. Per-sample yields of isolated PBMCs were at least 6 million. General study points: Roughly linear declines in TCR beta diversity per million T cells occurred with age. Donor CMV status, an unknown factor, possibly confounded changes in expanded clonotypes. PBMCs that were unsorted prevented a conclusive naive versus antigen-experienced comparison.

For the second PCR, which ran for about 6 to 11 cycles, a sample-barcoded 5' primer and a J-beta primer mix were used. TCRdb re-analysed the 5' RACE reads in MiXCR, keeping a single row per CDR3 protein. The sample records about 640,000 distinct CDR3 sequences, under 70% being singletons. Sequencing input: blood. The TCR comes from a man aged 55 to 70 in good health. The chain uses TRBV14 and TRBJ2-5; 8 bases are a match to TRBD1. The CDR3: CASSRFRTGTPPAETQYF. CDR3 nucleotide sequence: TGTGCCAGCAGCCGTTTTCGGACAGGGACCCCTCCCGCGGAGACCCAGTACTTC.